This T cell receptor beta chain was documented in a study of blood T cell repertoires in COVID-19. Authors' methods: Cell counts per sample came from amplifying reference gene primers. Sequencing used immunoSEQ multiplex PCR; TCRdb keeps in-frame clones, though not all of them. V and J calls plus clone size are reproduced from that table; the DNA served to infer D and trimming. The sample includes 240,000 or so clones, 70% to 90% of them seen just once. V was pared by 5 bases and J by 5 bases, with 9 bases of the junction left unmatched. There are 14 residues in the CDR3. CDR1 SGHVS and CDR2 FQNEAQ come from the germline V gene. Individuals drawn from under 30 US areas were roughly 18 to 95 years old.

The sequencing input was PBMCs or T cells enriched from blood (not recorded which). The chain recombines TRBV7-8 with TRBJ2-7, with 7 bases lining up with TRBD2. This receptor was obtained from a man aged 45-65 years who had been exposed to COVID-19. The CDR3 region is CASSARAGNHEQYV. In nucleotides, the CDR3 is TGTGCCAGCAGCGCTAGAGCGGGAAACCACGAGCAGTACGTC.